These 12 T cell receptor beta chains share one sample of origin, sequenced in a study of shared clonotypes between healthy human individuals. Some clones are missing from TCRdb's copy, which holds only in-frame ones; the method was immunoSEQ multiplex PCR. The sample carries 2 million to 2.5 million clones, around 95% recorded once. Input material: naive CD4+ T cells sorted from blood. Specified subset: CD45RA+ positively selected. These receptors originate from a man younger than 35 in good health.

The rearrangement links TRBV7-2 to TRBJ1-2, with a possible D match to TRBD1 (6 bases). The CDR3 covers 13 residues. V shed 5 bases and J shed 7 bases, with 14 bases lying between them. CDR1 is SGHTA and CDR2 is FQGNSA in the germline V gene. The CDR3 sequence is CASSQSVGGGYTF. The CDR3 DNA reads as TGTGCCAGCAGCCAAAGCGTAGGGGGTGGCTACACCTTC.

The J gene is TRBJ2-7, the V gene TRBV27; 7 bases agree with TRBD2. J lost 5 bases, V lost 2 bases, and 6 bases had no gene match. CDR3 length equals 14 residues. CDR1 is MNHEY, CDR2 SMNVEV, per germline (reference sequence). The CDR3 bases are TGTGCCAGCAGTTTAGGAGGGAGGGCCAACGAGCAGTACTTC. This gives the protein CASSLGGRANEQYF.

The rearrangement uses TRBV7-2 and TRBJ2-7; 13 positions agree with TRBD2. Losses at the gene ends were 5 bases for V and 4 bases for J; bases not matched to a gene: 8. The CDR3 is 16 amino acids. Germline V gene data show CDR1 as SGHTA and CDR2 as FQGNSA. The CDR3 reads CASSLRTSGSSYEQYF. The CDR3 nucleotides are TGTGCCAGCAGCCTTCGGACTAGCGGGAGTAGTTACGAGCAGTACTTC. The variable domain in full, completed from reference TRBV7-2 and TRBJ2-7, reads GAGVSQSPSNKVTEKGKDVELRCDPISGHTALYWYRQSLGQGLEFLIYFQGNSAPDKSGLPSDRFSAERTGGSVSTLTIQRTQQEDSAVYLCASSLRTSGSSYEQYFGPGTRLTVT.

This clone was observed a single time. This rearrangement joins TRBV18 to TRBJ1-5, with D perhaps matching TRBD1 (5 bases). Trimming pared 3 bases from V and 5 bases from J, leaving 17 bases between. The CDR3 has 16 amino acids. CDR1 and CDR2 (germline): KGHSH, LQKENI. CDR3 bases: TGTGCCAGCTCACCTCCGGGACTAGGTATCGATCAGCCCCAGCATTTT. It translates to CASSPPGLGIDQPQHF.

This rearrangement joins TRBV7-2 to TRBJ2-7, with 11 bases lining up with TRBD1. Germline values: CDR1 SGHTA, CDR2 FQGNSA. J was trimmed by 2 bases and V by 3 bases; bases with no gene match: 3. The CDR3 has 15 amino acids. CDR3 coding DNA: TGTGCCAGCAGCTTGGGACAGGGGGTTCCCTACGAGCAGTACTTC. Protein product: CASSLGQGVPYEQYF.

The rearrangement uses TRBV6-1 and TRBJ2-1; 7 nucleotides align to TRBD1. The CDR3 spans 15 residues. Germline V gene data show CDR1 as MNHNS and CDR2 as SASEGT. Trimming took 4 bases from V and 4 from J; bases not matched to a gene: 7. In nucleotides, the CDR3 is TGTGCCAGCAGTGTGGCCGGGACAGATTACAATGAGCAGTTCTTC. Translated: CASSVAGTDYNEQFF.

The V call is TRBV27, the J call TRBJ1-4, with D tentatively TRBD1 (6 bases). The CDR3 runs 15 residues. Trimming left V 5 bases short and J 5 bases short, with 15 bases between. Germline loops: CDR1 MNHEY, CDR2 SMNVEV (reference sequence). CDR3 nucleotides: TGTGCCAGCAGTGAGAACAGGGAGATGAATGAAAAACTGTTTTTT. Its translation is CASSENREMNEKLFF.

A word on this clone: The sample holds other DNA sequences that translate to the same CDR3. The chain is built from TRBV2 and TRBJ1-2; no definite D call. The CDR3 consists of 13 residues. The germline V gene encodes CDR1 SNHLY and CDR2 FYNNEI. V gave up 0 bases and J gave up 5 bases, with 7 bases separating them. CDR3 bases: TGTGCCAGCAGTGAAGCAAGAGGATATGGCTACACCTTC. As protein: CASSEARGYGYTF.

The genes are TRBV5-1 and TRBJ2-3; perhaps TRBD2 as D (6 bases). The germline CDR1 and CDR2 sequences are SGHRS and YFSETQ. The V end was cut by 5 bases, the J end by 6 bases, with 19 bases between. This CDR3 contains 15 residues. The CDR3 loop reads CASSIWGESTDTQYF. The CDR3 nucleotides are TGCGCCAGCAGTATATGGGGGGAGTCTACCGATACGCAGTATTTT.

CDR3 region: CASSSSGGGGANVLTF. CDR3 sequence (DNA): TGTGCCAGCAGTTCTTCAGGGGGTGGTGGGGCCAACGTCCTGACTTTC. The chain is built from TRBV27 and TRBJ2-6; 7 bases align to TRBD1. The CDR3 consists of 16 residues. Germline V gene lookup returns CDR1 MNHEY and CDR2 SMNVEV (reference sequence). With 4 bases clipped from V and 3 bases from J, the junction kept 6 bases outside the gene matches.

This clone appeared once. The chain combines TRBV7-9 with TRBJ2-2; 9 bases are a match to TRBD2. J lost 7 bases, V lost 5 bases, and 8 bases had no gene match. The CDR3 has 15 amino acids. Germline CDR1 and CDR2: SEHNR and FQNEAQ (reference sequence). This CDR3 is CASSRASGDRGELFF. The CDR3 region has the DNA TGTGCCAGCAGCAGGGCTAGCGGGGATCGCGGGGAGCTGTTTTTT. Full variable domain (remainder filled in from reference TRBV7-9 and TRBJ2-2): DTGVSQNPRHKITKRGQNVTFRCDPISEHNRLYWYRQTLGQGPEFLTYFQNEAQLEKSRLLSDRFSAERPKGSFSTLEIQRTEQGDSAMYLCASSRASGDRGELFFGEGSRLTVL.

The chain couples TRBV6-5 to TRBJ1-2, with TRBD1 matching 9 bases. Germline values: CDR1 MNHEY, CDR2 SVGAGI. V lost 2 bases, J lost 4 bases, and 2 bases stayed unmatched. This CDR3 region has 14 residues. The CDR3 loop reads CASSYTTGGYGYTF. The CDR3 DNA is TGTGCCAGCAGTTACACGACAGGGGGCTATGGCTACACCTTC.